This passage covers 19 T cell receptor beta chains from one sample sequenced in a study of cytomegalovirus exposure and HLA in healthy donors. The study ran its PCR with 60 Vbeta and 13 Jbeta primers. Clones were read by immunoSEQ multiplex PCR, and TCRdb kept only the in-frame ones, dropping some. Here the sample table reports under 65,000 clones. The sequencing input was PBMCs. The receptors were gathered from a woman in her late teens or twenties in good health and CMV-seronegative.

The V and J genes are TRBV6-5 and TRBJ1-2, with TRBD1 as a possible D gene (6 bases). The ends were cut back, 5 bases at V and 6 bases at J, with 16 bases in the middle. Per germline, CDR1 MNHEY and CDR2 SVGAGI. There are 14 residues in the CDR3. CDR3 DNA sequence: TGTGCCAGCAGTATACAGGGACCGGTACATGGCTACACCTTC. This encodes CASSIQGPVHGYTF.

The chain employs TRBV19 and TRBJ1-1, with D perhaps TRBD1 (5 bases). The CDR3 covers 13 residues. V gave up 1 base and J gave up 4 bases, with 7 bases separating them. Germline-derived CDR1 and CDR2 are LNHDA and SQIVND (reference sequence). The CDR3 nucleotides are TGTGCCAGTAGTATAGTACAGGTCACTGAAGCTTTCTTT. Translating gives CASSIVQVTEAFF.

CDR3 amino acids: CASSLNTGTGPPSYGYTF. DNA for the CDR3: TGTGCCAGCAGCCTCAACACCGGGACAGGGCCCCCTAGCTATGGCTACACCTTC. The chain employs TRBV5-4 and TRBJ1-2; 9 nucleotides align to TRBD1. The length of the CDR3 is 18 residues. Trimming cost V 4 bases and J 4 bases; bases outside gene matches: 17. Per germline, CDR1 SGHNT and CDR2 YYREEE (reference sequence).

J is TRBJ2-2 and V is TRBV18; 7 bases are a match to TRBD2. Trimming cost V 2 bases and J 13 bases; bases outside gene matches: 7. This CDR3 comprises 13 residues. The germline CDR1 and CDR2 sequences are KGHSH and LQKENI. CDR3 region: CASSPVREARLFF. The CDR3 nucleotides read TGTGCCAGCTCACCAGTACGGGAGGCACGGCTGTTTTTT.

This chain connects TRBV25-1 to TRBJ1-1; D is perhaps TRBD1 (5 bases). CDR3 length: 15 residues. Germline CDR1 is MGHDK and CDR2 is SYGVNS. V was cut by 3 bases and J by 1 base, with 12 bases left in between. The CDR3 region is CASSEGPRANTEAFF. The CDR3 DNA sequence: TGTGCCAGCAGTGAGGGTCCCAGGGCGAACACTGAAGCTTTCTTT.

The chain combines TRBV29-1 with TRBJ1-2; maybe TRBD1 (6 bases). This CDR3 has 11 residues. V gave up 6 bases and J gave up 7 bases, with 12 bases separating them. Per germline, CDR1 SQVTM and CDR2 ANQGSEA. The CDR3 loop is CSVAGVGGYTF. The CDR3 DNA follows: TGCAGCGTGGCAGGGGTGGGTGGCTACACCTTC.

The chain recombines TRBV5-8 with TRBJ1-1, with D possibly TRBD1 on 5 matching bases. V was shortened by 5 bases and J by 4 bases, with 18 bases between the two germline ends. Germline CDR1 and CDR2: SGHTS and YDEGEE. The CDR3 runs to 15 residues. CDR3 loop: CASSRSGISGTEAFF. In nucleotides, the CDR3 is TGTGCCAGCAGTCGCTCAGGGATCTCGGGCACTGAAGCTTTCTTT.

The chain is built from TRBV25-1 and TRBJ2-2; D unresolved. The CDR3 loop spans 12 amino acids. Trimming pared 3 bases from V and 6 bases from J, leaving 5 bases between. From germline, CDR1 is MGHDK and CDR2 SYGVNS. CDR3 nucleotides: TGTGCCAGCAGTGACCGAGCCGGGGAGCTGTTTTTT. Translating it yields CASSDRAGELFF.

CDR3 sequence (DNA): TGCAGCGTCCACCGGGGTGGCTACACCTTC. Translated: CSVHRGGYTF. The V and J genes are TRBV29-1 and TRBJ1-2; no clear D. V was cut by 6 bases and J by 7 bases, with 9 bases left in between. This CDR3 is built from 10 residues. Germline V gives CDR1 SQVTM, CDR2 ANQGSEA.

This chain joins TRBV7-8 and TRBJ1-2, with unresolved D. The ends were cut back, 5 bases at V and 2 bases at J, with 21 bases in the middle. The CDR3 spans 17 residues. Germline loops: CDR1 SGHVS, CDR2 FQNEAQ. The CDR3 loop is CASSPSGFAGTNYGYTF. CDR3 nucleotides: TGTGCCAGCAGCCCCAGCGGGTTTGCGGGTACCAACTATGGCTACACCTTC.

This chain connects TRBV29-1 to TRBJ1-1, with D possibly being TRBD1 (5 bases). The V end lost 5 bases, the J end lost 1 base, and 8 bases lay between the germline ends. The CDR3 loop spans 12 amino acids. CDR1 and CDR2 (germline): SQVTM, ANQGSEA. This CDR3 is CSVSDRNTEAFF. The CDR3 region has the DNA TGCAGCGTTTCCGACAGGAACACTGAAGCTTTCTTT.

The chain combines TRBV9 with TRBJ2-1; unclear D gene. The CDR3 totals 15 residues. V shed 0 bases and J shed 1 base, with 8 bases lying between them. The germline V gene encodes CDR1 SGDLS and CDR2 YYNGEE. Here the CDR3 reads CASSVVGPSYNEQFF. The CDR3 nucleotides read TGTGCCAGCAGCGTAGTGGGCCCTTCCTACAATGAGCAGTTCTTC.

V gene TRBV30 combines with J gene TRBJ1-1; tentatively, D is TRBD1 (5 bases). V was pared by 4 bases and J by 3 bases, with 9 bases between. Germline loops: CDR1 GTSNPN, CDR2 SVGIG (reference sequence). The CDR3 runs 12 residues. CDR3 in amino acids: CAWTGTYTEAFF. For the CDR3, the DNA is TGTGCCTGGACCGGGACTTACACTGAAGCTTTCTTT.

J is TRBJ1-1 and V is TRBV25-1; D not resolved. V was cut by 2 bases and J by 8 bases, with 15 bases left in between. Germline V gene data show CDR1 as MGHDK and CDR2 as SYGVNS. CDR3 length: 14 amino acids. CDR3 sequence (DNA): TGTGCCAGCAGTGAACAACGGTCCGGAGGCGAAGCTTTCTTT. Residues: CASSEQRSGGEAFF.

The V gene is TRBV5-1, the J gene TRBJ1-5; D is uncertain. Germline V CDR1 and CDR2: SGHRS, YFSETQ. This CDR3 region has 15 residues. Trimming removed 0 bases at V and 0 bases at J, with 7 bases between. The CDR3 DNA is TGCGCCAGCAGCTTGGCCGGGTATAGCAATCAGCCCCAGCATTTT. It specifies CASSLAGYSNQPQHF.

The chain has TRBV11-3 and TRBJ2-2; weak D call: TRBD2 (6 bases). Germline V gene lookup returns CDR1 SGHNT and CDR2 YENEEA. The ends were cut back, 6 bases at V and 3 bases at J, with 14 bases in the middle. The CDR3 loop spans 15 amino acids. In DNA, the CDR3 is TGTGCCAGCAGTCCCGTCGGGGGATACACCGGGGAGCTGTTTTTT. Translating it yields CASSPVGGYTGELFF.

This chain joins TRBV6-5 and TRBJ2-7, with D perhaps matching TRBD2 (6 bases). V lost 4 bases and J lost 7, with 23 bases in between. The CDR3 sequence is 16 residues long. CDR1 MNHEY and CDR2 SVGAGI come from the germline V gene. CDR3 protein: CASSSPGERDRGEQYF. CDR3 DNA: TGTGCCAGCAGTTCCCCCGGAGAGAGGGACCGGGGGGAGCAGTACTTC.

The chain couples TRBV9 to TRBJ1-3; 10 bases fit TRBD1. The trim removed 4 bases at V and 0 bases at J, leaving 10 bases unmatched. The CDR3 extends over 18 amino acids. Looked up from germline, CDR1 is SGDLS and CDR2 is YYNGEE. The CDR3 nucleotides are TGTGCCAGCAGCCCCCCAGGGGGACAGGGGAGCTCTGGAAACACCATATATTTT. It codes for CASSPPGGQGSSGNTIYF.

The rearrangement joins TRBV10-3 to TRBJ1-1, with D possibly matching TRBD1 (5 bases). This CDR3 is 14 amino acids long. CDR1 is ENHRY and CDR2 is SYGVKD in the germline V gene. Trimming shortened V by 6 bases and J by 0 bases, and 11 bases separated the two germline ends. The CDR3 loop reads CAIRDTIVNTEAFF. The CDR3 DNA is TGTGCCATCAGGGACACTATAGTGAACACTGAAGCTTTCTTT.